The source of this T cell receptor beta chain is a study of T cell repertoires in cytomegalovirus infection. Overall study results and limits: Across the ex vivo response, the dominant clonotypes were HLA-C-restricted CMV-specific TCR beta clonotypes. Identification of carriers of CMV plus the relevant HLA was achieved through cumulative public TCR beta family frequency.

Each CDR3 protein is one row after TCRdb ran MiXCR on the reads. The table has some 940,000 distinct CDR3 sequences, 25% to 40% seen once; the top ten hold roughly 13%. The trim removed 4 bases at V and 12 bases at J, leaving 6 bases unmatched. The CDR3 is 12 amino acids. Germline CDR1 reads SEHNR; CDR2 reads FQNEAQ (reference sequence). This clonotype was seen ten or more times. The antigen remains undetermined. This receptor was obtained from a human donor in good health (CMV status not recorded). Some clones in this sample may be carry-over from other donors' samples. The material sequenced was cultured CD8+ T cells from PBMCs, taken from culture after CMV antigen stimulation. The rearrangement links TRBV7-9 to TRBJ2-1, with 7 bases aligning to TRBD1. The CDR3 sequence is CASSSDRRLQFF. Here the CDR3 DNA reads TGTGCCAGCAGCTCGGACAGGAGGTTGCAGTTCTTC. Drawing the rest from reference TRBV7-9 and TRBJ2-1, the complete variable domain is DTGVSQNPRHKITKRGQNVTFRCDPISEHNRLYWYRQTLGQGPEFLTYFQNEAQLEKSRLLSDRFSAERPKGSFSTLEIQRTEQGDSAMYLCASSSDRRLQFFGPGTRLTVL.